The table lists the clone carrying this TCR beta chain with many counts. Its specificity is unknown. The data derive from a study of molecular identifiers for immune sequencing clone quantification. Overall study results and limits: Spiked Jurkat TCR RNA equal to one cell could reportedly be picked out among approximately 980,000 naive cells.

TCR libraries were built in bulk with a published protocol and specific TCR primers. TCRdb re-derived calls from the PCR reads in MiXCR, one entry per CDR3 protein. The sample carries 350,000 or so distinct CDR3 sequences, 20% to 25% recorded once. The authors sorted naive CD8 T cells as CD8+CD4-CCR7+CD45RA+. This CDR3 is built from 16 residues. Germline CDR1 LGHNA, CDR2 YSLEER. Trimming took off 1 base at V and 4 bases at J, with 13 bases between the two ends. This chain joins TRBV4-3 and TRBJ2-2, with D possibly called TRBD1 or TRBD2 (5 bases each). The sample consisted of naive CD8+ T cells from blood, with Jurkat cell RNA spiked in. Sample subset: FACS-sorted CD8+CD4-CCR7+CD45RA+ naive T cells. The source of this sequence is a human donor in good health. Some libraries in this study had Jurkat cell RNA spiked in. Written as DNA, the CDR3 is TGCGCCAGCAGCCAAGGTCGTTGGGGGTCCACCGGGGAGCTGTTTTTT. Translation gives CASSQGRWGSTGELFF.